Shown below are 8 T cell receptor beta chains from a single sample sequenced in a study of OX40 agonist ivuxolimab in advanced cancers. Sequencing used immunoSEQ multiplex PCR; TCRdb keeps in-frame clones, though not all of them. The sample has tens of thousands of clones, 91% seen once. This sample comprised CD4+ or CD8+ T cells sorted from blood, obtained in a trial of the OX40 agonist ivuxolimab. These receptors were taken from an adult with an advanced solid tumor such as melanoma, head and neck, liver or kidney cancer.

CDR3 protein: CASSPRDHEAFF. The CDR3 DNA reads as TGTGCCAGCAGCCCCAGGGATCATGAAGCTTTCTTT. The chain has TRBV6-5 and TRBJ1-1, with D tentatively TRBD1 (5 bases). Germline assignment: CDR1 MNHEY and CDR2 SVGAGI. The CDR3 contains 12 residues. Trimming cost V 6 bases and J 7 bases, with 12 bases left between them.

This chain uses TRBV19 with TRBJ2-7; D unresolved. V gave up 3 bases and J gave up 2 bases, with 11 bases separating them. CDR1 is LNHDA, CDR2 SQIVND, per germline (reference sequence). This CDR3 is built from 14 residues. As DNA, the CDR3 is TGTGCCAGTAGTATTGGGCTGGGCCCCTACGAGCAGTACTTC. Its protein product is CASSIGLGPYEQYF.

The chain joins TRBV27 to TRBJ2-7; TRBD1 matches 7 bases. CDR1 and CDR2 (germline): MNHEY, SMNVEV (reference sequence). The CDR3 runs to 15 residues. V gave up 7 bases and J gave up 1 base; unmatched junction bases: 10. CDR3 region: CASTPLGQVSYEQYF. Written as DNA, the CDR3 is TGTGCCAGCACCCCGCTCGGACAGGTTTCCTACGAGCAGTACTTC.

The chain couples TRBV5-6 to TRBJ2-5; D may be TRBD1 (6 bases). The germline V gene encodes CDR1 SGHDT and CDR2 YYEEEE. Between the trimmed V and J ends, which lost 2 bases and 0 bases, there was a span of 11 bases. The CDR3 totals 15 residues. CDR3 amino acids: CASSFRGLYQETQYF. The DNA of the CDR3 is TGTGCCAGCAGCTTCAGGGGCCTATACCAAGAGACCCAGTACTTC. The variable domain in full, completed from reference TRBV5-6 and TRBJ2-5, reads DAGVTQSPTHLIKTRGQQVTLRCSPKSGHDTVSWYQQALGQGPQFIFQYYEEEERQRGNFPDRFSGHQFPNYSSELNVNALLLGDSALYLCASSFRGLYQETQYFGPGTRLLVL.

This chain uses TRBV7-6 with TRBJ1-1; D gene ambiguous. Germline lookup yields CDR1 SGHVS and CDR2 FNYEAQ. The CDR3 covers 16 residues. Trimming cost V 1 base and J 0 bases, with 12 bases left between them. The CDR3 DNA is TGTGCCAGCAGCTTAGACAGCCGATTCATGAACACTGAAGCTTTCTTT. The encoded protein is CASSLDSRFMNTEAFF. Looking up the rest from reference TRBV7-6 and TRBJ1-1 gives the full variable domain: GAGVSQSPRYKVTKRGQDVALRCDPISGHVSLYWYRQALGQGPEFLTYFNYEAQQDKSGLPNDRFSAERPEGSISTLTIQRTEQRDSAMYRCASSLDSRFMNTEAFFGQGTRLTVV.

V is TRBV2 and J is TRBJ2-2; D remains ambiguous. Germline loops: CDR1 SNHLY, CDR2 FYNNEI. The CDR3 consists of 12 residues. V lost 3 bases to trimming and J lost 8 bases, with 7 bases between them. CDR3 sequence reads: CASSERRGELFF. CDR3 sequence (DNA): TGTGCCAGCAGTGAGAGGCGAGGGGAGCTGTTTTTT.

The chain couples TRBV6-5 to TRBJ2-3; D remains ambiguous. CDR3 length: 15 amino acids. V was shortened by 6 bases and J by 1 base, with 14 bases between the two germline ends. The germline V gene encodes CDR1 MNHEY and CDR2 SVGAGI. The CDR3 nucleotides are TGTGCCAGCAGGATCGCCCATAGGGGCACAGATACGCAGTATTTT. It specifies CASRIAHRGTDTQYF.

This clone was recorded a few times. The rearrangement joins TRBV4-1 to TRBJ1-1, with D uncertain. With 1 base removed from V and 5 bases from J, the gap between germline ends came to 14 bases. The V gene's germline CDR1 is MGHRA and CDR2 YSYEKL. This CDR3 contains 15 residues. The CDR3 nucleotides are TGCGCCAGCAGCCAAGTAGCGGACGGTCGTACTGAAGCTTTCTTT. It codes for CASSQVADGRTEAFF.